These 27 T cell receptor beta chains were sequenced from one sample in a study of regulatory T cells in long-lasting Graves disease. Time point denoted: persistent/refractory GD, antithyroid drugs over 5 years with positive TRAb. The TCR library was prepared using RNA isolated from PBMCs. Investigators prepared the TCR beta libraries by applying iRepertoire HTBI primers and Arm-PCR of CDR3 regions. TCRdb reprocessed the multiplex PCR reads via MiXCR and lists one record per CDR3 protein. The sample yields around 300,000 distinct CDR3 sequences, around a fifth seen once. The sample in question was peripheral blood mononuclear cells (PBMCs), obtained when the disease was refractory, from a patient treated with antithyroid drugs. These receptors were obtained from a female donor with Graves disease.

In its sample, this clonotype was seen many times. V gene TRBV7-8 combines with J gene TRBJ1-2; 7 nucleotides line up with TRBD1. Germline assignment: CDR1 SGHVS and CDR2 FQNEAQ. V lost 2 bases and J lost 5; bases outside the gene matches: 8. The CDR3 contains 15 residues. The CDR3 loop reads CASSLKRDSVYGYTF. CDR3 DNA sequence: TGTGCCAGCAGCTTAAAGCGGGACAGCGTTTATGGCTACACCTTC.

This clonotype was found a few times. The chain combines TRBV6-1 with TRBJ2-5; D may be TRBD2 (6 bases). This CDR3 spans 16 amino acids. Trimming cost V 4 bases and J 3 bases, with 18 bases left between them. Germline CDR1 MNHNS, CDR2 SASEGT. CDR3 region: CASSAPGEREKETQYF. CDR3 coding DNA: TGTGCCAGCAGTGCCCCGGGAGAGAGAGAGAAAGAGACCCAGTACTTC.

The chain couples TRBV5-1 to TRBJ1-2; 7 positions match TRBD1. The CDR3 has 14 residues. V was pared by 1 base and J by 6 bases, with 6 bases of the junction left unmatched. Germline CDR1 SGHRS, CDR2 YFSETQ. The CDR3 sequence: CASSLTGAGHGYTF. As DNA, the CDR3 is TGCGCCAGCAGCTTGACAGGGGCGGGACATGGCTACACCTTC.

This clonotype appeared many times. The V gene is TRBV20-1, the J gene TRBJ2-7, with TRBD2 matching over 8 bases. The germline V gene has CDR1 DFQATT and CDR2 SNEGSKA (reference sequence). This CDR3 comprises 14 residues. The junction had 7 bases not matched to a gene; V was cut back by 3 bases and J by 3 bases. The CDR3 loop is CSARTLAGHYEQYF. CDR3 nucleotide sequence: TGCAGTGCTAGGACCTTAGCGGGGCACTACGAGCAGTACTTC.

This chain joins TRBV28 and TRBJ2-2, with TRBD2 identical over 8 bases. This CDR3 comprises 15 residues. Germline V gives CDR1 MDHEN, CDR2 SYDVKM. V lost 7 bases, J lost 9 bases, and 13 bases stayed unmatched. CDR3 in amino acids: CASKGTSAQFRELFF. The CDR3 region has the DNA TGTGCCAGCAAAGGGACTAGTGCCCAGTTTCGGGAGCTGTTTTTT.

The chain carries TRBV6-2 or TRBV6-3 and TRBJ2-1, with TRBD2 identical over 9 bases. The J segment lost 0 bases and the V segment lost 7 bases, leaving 10 bases of the junction unmatched. Germline CDR1 MNHEY, CDR2 SVGEGT. This CDR3 has 17 residues. The CDR3 spells CASTEDSAGGSYNEQFF. CDR3 nucleotides: TGTGCCAGCACAGAGGACTCAGCGGGAGGCTCCTACAATGAGCAGTTCTTC.

This clonotype has a count of ten or more. The rearrangement uses TRBV28 and TRBJ1-2; D not resolved. CDR3 size: 13 residues. V gave up 3 bases and J gave up 4 bases, with 9 bases separating them. Germline loops: CDR1 MDHEN, CDR2 SYDVKM. The CDR3 loop is CASSFRLIYGYTF. The CDR3 DNA follows: TGTGCCAGCAGTTTCCGGCTGATCTATGGCTACACCTTC.

This clonotype came up a few times. J is TRBJ1-6 and V is TRBV28; 9 nucleotides line up with TRBD1. V dropped 4 bases and J dropped 14; count of bases not matched to a gene: 15. The CDR3 is 16 amino acids. The V gene's germline CDR1 is MDHEN and CDR2 SYDVKM. The CDR3 region is CASSSVGGQGNPALHF. As DNA, the CDR3 is TGTGCCAGCAGTTCGGTGGGGGGACAGGGTAATCCTGCCCTCCACTTT.

This clonotype was counted ten times or more. The chain recombines TRBV28 with TRBJ2-7, with 9 bases that match TRBD2. Trimming removed 6 bases from V and 1 base from J; junction bases left unmatched: 16. The CDR3 length is 18 residues. Germline-derived CDR1 and CDR2 are MDHEN and SYDVKM. CDR3 loop: CASRPRGRREGRSYEQYF. In DNA form, the CDR3 reads TGTGCCAGCAGACCTCGCGGACGGCGGGAGGGCAGGTCCTACGAGCAGTACTTC.

This clonotype has ten or more counts. The rearrangement links TRBV3-1 to TRBJ1-6; possibly TRBD1 for D (5 bases). Germline CDR1 reads LGHDT; CDR2 reads YNNKEL (reference sequence). V lost 6 bases and J 10 bases, leaving 10 bases between the germline ends. This CDR3 comprises 12 residues. CDR3 sequence: CASSQGESPLHF. CDR3 nucleotide sequence: TGTGCCAGCAGTCAGGGTGAATCACCCCTCCACTTT.

This clonotype was counted a few times. The chain links TRBV19 to TRBJ1-1; TRBD1 is a possible D gene (6 bases). Trimming shortened V by 7 bases and J by 4 bases, and 13 bases separated the two germline ends. Germline values: CDR1 LNHDA, CDR2 SQIVND (reference sequence). This CDR3 is built from 13 residues. DNA of the CDR3: TGTGCCAGTACCTTGACAGGCTCCACTGAAGCTTTCTTT. Residues: CASTLTGSTEAFF.

This clonotype has a count of ten or more. V and J are TRBV28 and TRBJ2-4, with D hard to call. The CDR3 contains 14 residues. Per the germline V gene, CDR1 is MDHEN and CDR2 is SYDVKM. The V end lost 2 bases, the J end lost 2 bases, and 7 bases lay between the germline ends. The CDR3 here is CASSLRKTKNIQYF. CDR3 DNA: TGTGCCAGCAGTTTACGGAAAACCAAAAACATTCAGTACTTC. The full variable domain, in which reference TRBV28 and TRBJ2-4 provide the parts outside the CDR3, is DVKVTQSSRYLVKRTGEKVFLECVQDMDHENMFWYRQDPGLGLRLIYFSYDVKMKEKGDIPEGYSVSREKKERFSLILESASTNQTSMYLCASSLRKTKNIQYFGAGTRLSVL.

This clonotype was detected only a few times. The chain links TRBV7-2 to TRBJ2-3; no reliable D call. The CDR3 is 15 amino acids. V was shortened by 3 bases and J by 0 bases, with 10 bases between the two germline ends. Germline V gene lookup returns CDR1 SGHTA and CDR2 FQGNSA. In DNA form, the CDR3 reads TGTGCCAGCAGCTTTAATAGTCCGAGCACAGATACGCAGTATTTT. Amino acids: CASSFNSPSTDTQYF. Full variable domain (missing parts from reference TRBV7-2 and TRBJ2-3): GAGVSQSPSNKVTEKGKDVELRCDPISGHTALYWYRQSLGQGLEFLIYFQGNSAPDKSGLPSDRFSAERTGGSVSTLTIQRTQQEDSAVYLCASSFNSPSTDTQYFGPGTRLTVL.

This clonotype has ten or more counts. The J gene is TRBJ2-7, the V gene TRBV6-5, with a possible D match to TRBD2 (5 bases). The germline V and J ends were trimmed by 2 bases and 0 bases, with 14 bases remaining between them. The CDR3 spans 16 residues. Germline CDR1 and CDR2: MNHEY and SVGAGI. CDR3 sequence: CASSYGGSVRSYEQYF. The DNA for the CDR3 is TGTGCCAGCAGTTACGGAGGTAGCGTCCGCTCCTACGAGCAGTACTTC.

This clonotype has at least ten counts. The genes are TRBV7-9 and TRBJ1-2; no reliable D call. The CDR3 is 15 residues long. V was pared by 5 bases and J by 4 bases, with 17 bases between. Looked up from germline, CDR1 is SEHNR and CDR2 is FQNEAQ (reference sequence). The CDR3 is CASSLGEGSPYGYTF. CDR3 nucleotide sequence: TGTGCCAGCAGCCTCGGAGAGGGTTCCCCCTATGGCTACACCTTC.

This clonotype was observed a handful of times. This chain uses TRBV29-1 with TRBJ2-7, with D possibly being TRBD1 (6 bases). CDR1 SQVTM and CDR2 ANQGSEA come from the germline V gene. The CDR3 covers 14 residues. V dropped 6 bases and J dropped 4 bases, with 19 bases sitting between them. The CDR3 nucleotides read TGCAGCGTGCGGTCCCAGGGGCAGGGATACGAGCAGTACTTC. It codes for CSVRSQGQGYEQYF.

This clonotype has only a few counts. The gene calls are TRBV30 and TRBJ1-2, with 9 bases aligning to TRBD1. The CDR3 totals 16 residues. Germline assignment: CDR1 GTSNPN and CDR2 SVGIG (reference sequence). V lost 1 base, J lost 2 bases, and 8 bases stayed unmatched. Here the CDR3 DNA reads TGTGCCTGGAGTGATGGGACAGGGCAAACAAACTATGGCTACACCTTC. The encoded protein is CAWSDGTGQTNYGYTF.

The chain joins TRBV19 to TRBJ2-7, with 8 bases lining up with TRBD2. This CDR3 contains 17 residues. With 3 bases clipped from V and 0 bases from J, the junction kept 10 bases outside the gene matches. Per the germline V gene, CDR1 is LNHDA and CDR2 is SQIVND (reference sequence). This CDR3 is CASSIRGIAGSSYEQYF. The CDR3 coding sequence is TGTGCCAGTAGTATCCGGGGAATAGCGGGGAGCTCCTACGAGCAGTACTTC. The complete variable domain, with remaining parts taken from reference TRBV19 and TRBJ2-7, reads DGGITQSPKYLFRKEGQNVTLSCEQNLNHDAMYWYRQDPGQGLRLIYYSQIVNDFQKGDIAEGYSVSREKKESFPLTVTSAQKNPTAFYLCASSIRGIAGSSYEQYFGPGTRLTVT.

The J gene is TRBJ1-1, the V gene TRBV20-1; D not certain. The CDR3 has 15 residues. V lost 6 bases and J lost 0, with 17 bases in between. The germline V gene encodes CDR1 DFQATT and CDR2 SNEGSKA (reference sequence). CDR3 bases: TGCAGTGCCCGCGACGCGGTCCTTATGAACACTGAAGCTTTCTTT. This translates into CSARDAVLMNTEAFF.

The V and J genes are TRBV7-2 and TRBJ2-1, with D perhaps matching TRBD1 (5 bases). The CDR3 totals 15 residues. With 3 bases removed from V and 5 bases from J, the gap between germline ends came to 14 bases. Germline V gene sequence: CDR1 SGHTA, CDR2 FQGNSA. The CDR3 DNA reads TGTGCCAGCAGCTTTAGGGGTCAAGACCACAATGAGCAGTTCTTC. Residues: CASSFRGQDHNEQFF.

This clonotype was counted only a few times. This chain uses TRBV4-1 with TRBJ2-2, with no clear D. The CDR3 sequence is 15 residues long. V lost 1 base to trimming and J lost 3 bases, with 9 bases between them. Germline lookup yields CDR1 MGHRA and CDR2 YSYEKL. The CDR3 loop reads CASSQARLDTGELFF. CDR3 DNA: TGCGCCAGCAGCCAAGCCAGGTTAGACACCGGGGAGCTGTTTTTT.

The sample holds a few counts of this clonotype. The rearrangement joins TRBV9 to TRBJ2-7; TRBD2 aligns across 7 bases. V shed 7 bases, J shed 2 bases, and the junction held 6 bases outside the gene matches. CDR1 is SGDLS and CDR2 is YYNGEE in the germline V gene. The CDR3 is 13 amino acids. CDR3 in amino acids: CASSRGLTYEQYF. The CDR3 DNA reads TGTGCCAGCTCGCGGGGGTTAACCTACGAGCAGTACTTC.

This clonotype was detected ten times or more. The genes are TRBV10-3 and TRBJ1-5; D not certain. CDR3 length: 14 amino acids. The germline V and J ends were trimmed by 3 bases and 7 bases, with 13 bases remaining between them. In germline, CDR1 is ENHRY, CDR2 SYGVKD. CDR3 amino acids: CAISEDKGGQPQHF. DNA of the CDR3: TGTGCCATCAGTGAAGACAAGGGTGGGCAGCCCCAGCATTTT.

The chain joins TRBV20-1 to TRBJ2-1; 8 bases line up with TRBD2. J was trimmed by 5 bases and V by 6 bases; bases with no gene match: 12. This CDR3 contains 15 residues. Germline V gene lookup returns CDR1 DFQATT and CDR2 SNEGSKA (reference sequence). CDR3 region: CSASTPGLGNNEQFF. CDR3 coding DNA: TGCAGTGCCTCCACCCCGGGACTAGGAAACAATGAGCAGTTCTTC.

The chain recombines TRBV24-1 with TRBJ2-2; D is perhaps TRBD1 (6 bases). The CDR3 length is 16 residues. Per the germline V gene, CDR1 is KGHDR and CDR2 is SFDVKD. The V end was cut by 5 bases, the J end by 2 bases, with 14 bases between. CDR3 sequence: CATSAHNRVNTGELFF. CDR3 coding DNA: TGTGCCACCAGTGCCCACAACAGGGTCAACACCGGGGAGCTGTTTTTT.

In DNA form, the CDR3 reads TGCAGTGCTAGAGATTTGGGCGGGAGAGGGTACGAGCAGTACTTC. Translated: CSARDLGGRGYEQYF. This chain uses TRBV20-1 with TRBJ2-7, with 7 bases lining up with TRBD2. The J segment lost 4 bases and the V segment lost 0 bases, leaving 9 bases of the junction unmatched. The CDR3 contains 15 residues. Germline-derived CDR1 and CDR2 are DFQATT and SNEGSKA (reference sequence).

V gene TRBV2 combines with J gene TRBJ2-7; 8 bases align to TRBD2. The V gene's germline CDR1 is SNHLY and CDR2 FYNNEI. The CDR3 runs to 15 residues. The ends lost 6 bases at V and 4 bases at J; junction bases unmatched: 11. CDR3 sequence reads: CASSSSGSVKYEQYF. The CDR3 nucleotides read TGTGCCAGCAGCTCCAGCGGGAGTGTAAAGTACGAGCAGTACTTC.